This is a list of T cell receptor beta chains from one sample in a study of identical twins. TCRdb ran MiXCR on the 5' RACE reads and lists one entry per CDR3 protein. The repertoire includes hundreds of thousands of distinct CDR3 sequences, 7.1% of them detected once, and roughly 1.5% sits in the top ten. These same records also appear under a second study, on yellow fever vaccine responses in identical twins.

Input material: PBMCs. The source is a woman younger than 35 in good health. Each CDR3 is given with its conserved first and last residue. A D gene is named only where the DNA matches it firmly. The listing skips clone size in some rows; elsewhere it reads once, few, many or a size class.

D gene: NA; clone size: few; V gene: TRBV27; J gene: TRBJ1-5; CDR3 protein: CASSLWGGNQPQHF; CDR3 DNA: TGTGCCAGCAGTTTGTGGGGTGGCAATCAGCCCCAGCATTTT
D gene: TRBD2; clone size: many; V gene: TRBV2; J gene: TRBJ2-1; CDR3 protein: CASSELGTSGGEQFF; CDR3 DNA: TGTGCCAGCAGTGAATTAGGGACTAGCGGGGGTGAGCAGTTCTTC
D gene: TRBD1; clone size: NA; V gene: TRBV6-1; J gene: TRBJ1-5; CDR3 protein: CASSELQGYQPQHF; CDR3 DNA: TGTGCCAGCAGTGAACTACAGGGGTATCAGCCCCAGCATTTT
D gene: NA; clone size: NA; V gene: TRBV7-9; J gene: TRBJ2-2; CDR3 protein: CASSSSDRMNTGELFF; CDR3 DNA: TGTGCCAGCAGCTCCTCGGACAGAATGAACACCGGGGAGCTGTTTTTT
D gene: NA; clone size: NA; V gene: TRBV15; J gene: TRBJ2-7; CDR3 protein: CATSSSKGGSSYEQYF; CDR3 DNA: TGTGCCACCAGCAGTTCTAAGGGAGGAAGCTCCTACGAGCAGTACTTC
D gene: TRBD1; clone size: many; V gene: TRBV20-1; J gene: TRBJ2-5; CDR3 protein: CSAGRDRDQETQYF; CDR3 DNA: TGCAGTGCTGGACGGGACAGGGACCAAGAGACCCAGTACTTC
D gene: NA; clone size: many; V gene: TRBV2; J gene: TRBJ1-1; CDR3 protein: CASRVDTEAFF; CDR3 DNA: TGTGCCAGCAGGGTAGACACTGAAGCTTTCTTT
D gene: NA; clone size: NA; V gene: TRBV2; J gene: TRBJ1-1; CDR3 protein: CASTLNIGGGDTEAFF; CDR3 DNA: TGTGCCAGCACCTTAAACATAGGGGGAGGGGACACTGAAGCTTTCTTT
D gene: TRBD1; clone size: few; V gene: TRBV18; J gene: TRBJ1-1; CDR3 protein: CASSPTEGAQSTFF; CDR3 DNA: TGTGCCAGCTCACCCACGGAGGGGGCGCAAAGTACTTTCTTT
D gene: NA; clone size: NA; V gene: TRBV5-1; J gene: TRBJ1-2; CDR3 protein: CASSLESYPPGYTF; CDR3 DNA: TGCGCCAGCAGCTTGGAATCCTATCCACCAGGCTACACCTTC
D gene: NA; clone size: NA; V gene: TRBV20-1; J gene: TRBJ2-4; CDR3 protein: CSAPWGGGAKNIQYF; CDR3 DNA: TGCAGTGCTCCTTGGGGAGGGGGGGCCAAAAACATTCAGTACTTC
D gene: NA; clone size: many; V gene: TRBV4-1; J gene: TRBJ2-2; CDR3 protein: CASSQVVERPGELFF; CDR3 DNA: TGCGCCAGCAGCCAAGTGGTGGAGAGGCCCGGGGAGCTGTTTTTT
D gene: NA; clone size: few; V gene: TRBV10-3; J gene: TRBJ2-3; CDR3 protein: CAISGGAGGTDTQYF; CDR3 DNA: TGTGCCATCAGTGGGGGGGCCGGAGGGACAGATACGCAGTATTTT
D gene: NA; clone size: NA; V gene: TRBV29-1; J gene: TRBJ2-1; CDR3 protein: CSVERRDNEQFF; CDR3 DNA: TGCAGCGTTGAACGCAGGGACAATGAGCAGTTCTTC
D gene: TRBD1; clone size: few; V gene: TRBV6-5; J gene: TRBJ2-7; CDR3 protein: CASSSRSGQGAFYEQYF; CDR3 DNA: TGTGCCAGCAGTTCCAGATCGGGGCAGGGGGCTTTTTACGAGCAGTACTTC
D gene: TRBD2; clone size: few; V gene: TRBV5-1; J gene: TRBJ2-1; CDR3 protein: CASSLVPSGRVNEQFF; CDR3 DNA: TGCGCCAGCAGCTTGGTCCCTAGCGGGAGGGTCAATGAGCAGTTCTTC
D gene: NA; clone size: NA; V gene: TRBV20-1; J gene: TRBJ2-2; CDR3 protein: CCARDSAGTANTGELFF; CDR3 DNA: TGCTGTGCTAGAGATAGCGCTGGCACCGCGAACACCGGGGAGCTGTTTTTT
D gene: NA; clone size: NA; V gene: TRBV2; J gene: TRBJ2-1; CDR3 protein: CASSPPGPSYNEQFF; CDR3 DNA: TGTGCCAGCAGTCCCCCGGGTCCTTCCTACAATGAGCAGTTCTTC
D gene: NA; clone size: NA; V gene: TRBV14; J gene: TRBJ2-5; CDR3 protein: CASSQDNHRFQETQYF; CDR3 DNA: TGTGCCAGCAGCCAAGATAACCACAGATTCCAAGAGACCCAGTACTTC
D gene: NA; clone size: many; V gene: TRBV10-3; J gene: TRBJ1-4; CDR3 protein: CAIRGSNEKLFF; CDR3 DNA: TGTGCCATCCGTGGCTCTAATGAAAAACTGTTTTTT
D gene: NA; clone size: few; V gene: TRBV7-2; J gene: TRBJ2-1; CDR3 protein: CASSLTYWPGEEQFF; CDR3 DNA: TGTGCCAGCAGCTTAACGTATTGGCCGGGAGAAGAGCAGTTCTTC
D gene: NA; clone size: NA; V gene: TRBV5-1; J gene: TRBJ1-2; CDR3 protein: CASSLGETRKGYTF; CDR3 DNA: TGCGCCAGCAGCTTGGGGGAGACGCGAAAAGGCTACACCTTC
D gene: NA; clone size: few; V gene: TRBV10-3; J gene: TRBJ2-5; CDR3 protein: CAISDPRGGQETQYF; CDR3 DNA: TGTGCCATCAGTGACCCCAGAGGGGGGCAAGAGACCCAGTACTTC
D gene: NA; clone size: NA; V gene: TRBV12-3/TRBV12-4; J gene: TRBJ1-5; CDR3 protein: CAPPSGQPQHF; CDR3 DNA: TGTGCGCCCCCCTCCGGTCAGCCCCAGCATTTT
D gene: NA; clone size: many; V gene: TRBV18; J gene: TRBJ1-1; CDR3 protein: CASSAGSVIGSMNTEAFF; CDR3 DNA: TGTGCCAGCTCAGCGGGCTCCGTCATCGGATCCATGAACACTGAAGCTTTCTTT
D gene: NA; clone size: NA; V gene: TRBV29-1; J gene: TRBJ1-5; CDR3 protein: CSVAQADSNQPQHF; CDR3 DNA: TGCAGCGTTGCCCAGGCGGATAGCAATCAGCCCCAGCATTTT
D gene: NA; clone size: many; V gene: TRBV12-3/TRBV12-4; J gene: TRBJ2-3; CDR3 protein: CASRGSFSTDTQYF; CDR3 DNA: TGTGCCAGCAGGGGGTCTTTCAGCACAGATACGCAGTATTTT
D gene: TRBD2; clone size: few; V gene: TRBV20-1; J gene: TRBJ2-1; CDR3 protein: CSAQDGGVYNEQFF; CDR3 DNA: TGCAGTGCCCAAGATGGGGGGGTCTACAATGAGCAGTTCTTC
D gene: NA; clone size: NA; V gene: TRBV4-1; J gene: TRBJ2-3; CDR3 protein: CASSQDGVPVDTQYF; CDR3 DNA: TGCGCCAGCAGCCAAGATGGGGTACCGGTGGATACGCAGTATTTT
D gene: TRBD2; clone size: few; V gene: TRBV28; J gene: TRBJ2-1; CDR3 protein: CASSSFAGRADNEQFF; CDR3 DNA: TGTGCCAGCAGTTCCTTTGCCGGGAGGGCGGATAATGAGCAGTTCTTC
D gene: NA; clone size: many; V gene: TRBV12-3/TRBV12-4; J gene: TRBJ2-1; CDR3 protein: CASSEDGVRVDEQFF; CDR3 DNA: TGTGCCAGCAGTGAGGACGGTGTTCGTGTCGATGAGCAGTTCTTC
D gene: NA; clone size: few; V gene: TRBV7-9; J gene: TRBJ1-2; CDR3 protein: CASSLFPTQVYGYTF; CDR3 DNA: TGTGCCAGCAGCTTGTTTCCGACGCAGGTCTATGGCTACACCTTC
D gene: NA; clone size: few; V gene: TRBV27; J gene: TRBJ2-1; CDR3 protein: CASSFGDSAYNEQFF; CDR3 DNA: TGTGCCAGCAGTTTTGGGGACTCCGCCTACAATGAGCAGTTCTTC
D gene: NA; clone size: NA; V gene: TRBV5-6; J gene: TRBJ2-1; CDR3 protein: CASSFPDYDNEQFF; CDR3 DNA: TGTGCCAGCAGCTTTCCCGACTACGACAATGAGCAGTTCTTC
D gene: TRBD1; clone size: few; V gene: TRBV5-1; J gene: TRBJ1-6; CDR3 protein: CASSLGGQGANSPLHF; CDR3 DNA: TGCGCCAGCAGCTTGGGAGGACAGGGGGCTAATTCACCCCTCCACTTT
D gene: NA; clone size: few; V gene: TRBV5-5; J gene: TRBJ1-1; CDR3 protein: CASSLELMNTEAFF; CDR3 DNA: TGTGCCAGCAGCTTGGAGCTGATGAACACTGAAGCTTTCTTT
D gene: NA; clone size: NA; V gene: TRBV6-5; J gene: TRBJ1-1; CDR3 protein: CASSYSYRNTEAFF; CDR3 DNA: TGTGCCAGCAGTTACTCGTATCGGAACACTGAAGCTTTCTTT
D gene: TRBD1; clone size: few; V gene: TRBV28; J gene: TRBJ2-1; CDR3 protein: CASISPGQGVQFF; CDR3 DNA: TGTGCCAGCATCTCGCCGGGACAGGGAGTGCAGTTCTTC
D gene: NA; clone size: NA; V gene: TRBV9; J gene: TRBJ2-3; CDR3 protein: CASSRERAPDTQYF; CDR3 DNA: TGTGCCAGCAGCCGAGAAAGGGCCCCAGATACGCAGTATTTT
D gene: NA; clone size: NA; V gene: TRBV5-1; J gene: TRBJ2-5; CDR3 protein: CASSPDNGETQYF; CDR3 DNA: TGCGCCAGCAGCCCGGACAATGGTGAGACCCAGTACTTC
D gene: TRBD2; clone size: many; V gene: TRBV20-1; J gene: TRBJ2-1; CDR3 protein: CSARDFLASGGNNEQFF; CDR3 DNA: TGCAGTGCTAGAGATTTCTTGGCTAGCGGGGGGAACAATGAGCAGTTCTTC
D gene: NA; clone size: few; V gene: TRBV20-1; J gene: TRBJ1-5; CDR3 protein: CSASPRQGPNQPQHF; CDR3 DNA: TGCAGTGCTTCCCCTCGGCAGGGGCCCAATCAGCCCCAGCATTTT
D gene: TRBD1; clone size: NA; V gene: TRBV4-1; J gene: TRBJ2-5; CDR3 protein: CASSQVGTEETQYF; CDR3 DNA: TGCGCCAGCAGCCAAGTTGGGACAGAAGAGACCCAGTACTTC
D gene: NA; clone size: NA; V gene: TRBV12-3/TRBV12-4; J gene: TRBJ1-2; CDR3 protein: CASSAGSYGYTF; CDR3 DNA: TGTGCCAGCAGTGCAGGGTCCTATGGCTACACCTTC
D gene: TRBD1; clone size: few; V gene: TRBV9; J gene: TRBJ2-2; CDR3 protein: CASSVKGTGGTGELFF; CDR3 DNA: TGTGCCAGCAGCGTAAAGGGGACAGGTGGCACCGGGGAGCTGTTTTTT
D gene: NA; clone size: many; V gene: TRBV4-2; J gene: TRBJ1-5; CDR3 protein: CASSQDSNQPQHF; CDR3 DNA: TGTGCCAGCAGCCAGGATAGCAATCAGCCCCAGCATTTT
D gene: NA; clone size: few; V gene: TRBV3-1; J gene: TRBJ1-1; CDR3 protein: CASSPGMARGAFF; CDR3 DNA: TGTGCCAGCAGCCCCGGGATGGCCCGCGGCGCTTTCTTT
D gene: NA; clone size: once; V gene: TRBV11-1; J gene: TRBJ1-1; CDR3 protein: CASSTPSWAEVVTEAFF; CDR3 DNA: TGTGCCAGCAGCACCCCATCCTGGGCCGAAGTGGTGACTGAAGCTTTCTTT
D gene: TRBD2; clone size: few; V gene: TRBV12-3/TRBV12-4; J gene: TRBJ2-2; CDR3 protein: CASSRTSEAGELFF; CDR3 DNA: TGTGCCAGCAGCAGGACTAGCGAGGCCGGGGAGCTGTTTTTT